This T cell receptor (beta chain) came from a study of blood T cell repertoires in COVID-19 (dated by TCRdb to about 2020). Regarding the study in general: Samples covering the acute and convalescent phases of COVID-19 were provided by collaborators in the United States, Italy and Spain. The material from the prospective study consisted of cDNA or gDNA derived from T cells, B-cell-depleted T cells, or PBMCs. Subjects who had been exposed to COVID-19, were actively infected with it, or had recovered from it provided the deeply sampled blood TCRbeta repertoires that made up the dataset. The repertoires were released in a freely available public database meant as a resource for research on the immune response to SARS-CoV-2. The samples were drawn from the first 160 participants of the ongoing ImmuneRACE study and from 1,254 subjects provided by 6 global collaborators. Sample metadata almost always included a de-identified subject ID, COVID-19 status, age in years and sex. Where available, HLA class I and class II types were taken from metadata supplied by the sample provider and were not determined by assay-based typing.

As to this clone: What antigen it recognizes has not been identified. Qualities for individual bases were not recorded, and no much larger clone is one base off.

TCRbeta CDR3 regions were amplified from genomic DNA using the immunoSEQ Assay, a bias-controlled multiplex PCR. Concerning the study's data processing: Nucleated cell counts per sample were estimated from amplification of reference gene primers within the assay. To quantify the absolute abundance of each unique TCRbeta CDR3 rearrangement, sequence reads were collapsed and filtered. For each sample, productive Simpson clonality was calculated as the square root of Simpson's diversity index across productive rearrangements. TCRdb holds this immuneACCESS table with in-frame rearrangements only. Some clones are missing; in checked studies, unresolved V genes explain under half, and the rest has no known cause. V and J calls plus clone size are reproduced from that table; the DNA served to infer D and trimming. The sample profile shows 200,000 or so clones; about 88% of them were found once. The top ten constitute around 2.3% of the sample.

Whole blood was collected in K2EDTA tubes by collaborating institutions according to the institutions' own protocols. For TCRbeta analysis, collaborators shipped samples in one of three forms: frozen whole blood, isolated PBMCs, or DNA extracted from either of those sample types. Results and caveats for the whole study, not just this receptor: The amount of clinical and demographic metadata varied by source and participant and was provided uncurated.

V lost 6 bases and J lost 8 bases; the stretch between them is 17 bases long. The CDR3, cysteine through phenylalanine, is 14 amino acids long. Left in the record is the CDR3 DNA by itself, 42 bases read in frame from the first base. CDR1 and CDR2 were assigned from the germline V gene as SGHRS and YFSETQ. The chain employs TRBV5-1 and TRBJ1-4; possibly the D gene is TRBD1, per 5 matching bases. Sequenced sample: peripheral blood. The clonotype comes from a man in his sixties or seventies with active or convalescent COVID-19. The DNA sequence is given as TGCGCCAGCACTCCGGGAGGGGATAACGAAAAACTGTTTTTT. Its protein reads: CASTPGGDNEKLFF.